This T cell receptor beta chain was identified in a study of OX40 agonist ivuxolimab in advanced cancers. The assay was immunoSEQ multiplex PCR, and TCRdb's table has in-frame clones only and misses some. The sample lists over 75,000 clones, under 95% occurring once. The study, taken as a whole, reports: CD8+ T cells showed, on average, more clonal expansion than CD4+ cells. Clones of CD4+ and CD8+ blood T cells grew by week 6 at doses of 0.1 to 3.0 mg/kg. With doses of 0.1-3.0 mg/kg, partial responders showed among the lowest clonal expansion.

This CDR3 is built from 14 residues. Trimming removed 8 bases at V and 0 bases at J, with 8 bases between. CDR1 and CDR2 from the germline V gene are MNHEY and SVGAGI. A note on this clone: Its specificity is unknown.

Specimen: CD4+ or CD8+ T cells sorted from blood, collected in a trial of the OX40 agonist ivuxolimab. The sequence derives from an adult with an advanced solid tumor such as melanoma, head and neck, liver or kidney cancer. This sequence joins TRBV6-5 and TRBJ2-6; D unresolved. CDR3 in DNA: TGTGCCAGCCGGCCGTCCTCTGGGGCCAACGTCCTGACTTTC. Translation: CASRPSSGANVLTF.